This TCR beta chain came from a study of molecular identifiers for immune sequencing clone quantification. The CDR3 runs to 12 residues. Germline-derived CDR1 and CDR2 are SGHRS and YFSETQ. V lost 4 bases to trimming and J lost 5 bases; unmatched junction nucleotides: 2. Sorting was used to obtain naive CD8 T cells (CD8+CD4-CCR7+CD45RA+). On this clonotype itself: The CDR3 ends on some other residue instead of the conserved phenylalanine or tryptophan, so this is likely a read error.

Bulk TCR libraries were made with methods that had been previously described and with listed TCR primers. TCRdb independently ran MiXCR on the PCR reads; one entry per CDR3 protein. Of about 300,000 distinct CDR3 sequences listed, roughly a fifth are singletons. V gene TRBV5-1 combines with J gene TRBJ1-1; 7 nucleotides agree with TRBD1. The specimen sequenced was naive CD8+ T cells from blood, with Jurkat cell RNA spiked in. Sample subset: FACS-sorted CD8+CD4-CCR7+CD45RA+ naive T cells. The sequence was collected from a human donor in good health. Some libraries in this study had Jurkat cell RNA spiked in. The CDR3 region has the DNA TGCGCCAGCAGCCTGACAGGGACTGAAGCTTTCTCT. Amino acids: CASSLTGTEAFS.